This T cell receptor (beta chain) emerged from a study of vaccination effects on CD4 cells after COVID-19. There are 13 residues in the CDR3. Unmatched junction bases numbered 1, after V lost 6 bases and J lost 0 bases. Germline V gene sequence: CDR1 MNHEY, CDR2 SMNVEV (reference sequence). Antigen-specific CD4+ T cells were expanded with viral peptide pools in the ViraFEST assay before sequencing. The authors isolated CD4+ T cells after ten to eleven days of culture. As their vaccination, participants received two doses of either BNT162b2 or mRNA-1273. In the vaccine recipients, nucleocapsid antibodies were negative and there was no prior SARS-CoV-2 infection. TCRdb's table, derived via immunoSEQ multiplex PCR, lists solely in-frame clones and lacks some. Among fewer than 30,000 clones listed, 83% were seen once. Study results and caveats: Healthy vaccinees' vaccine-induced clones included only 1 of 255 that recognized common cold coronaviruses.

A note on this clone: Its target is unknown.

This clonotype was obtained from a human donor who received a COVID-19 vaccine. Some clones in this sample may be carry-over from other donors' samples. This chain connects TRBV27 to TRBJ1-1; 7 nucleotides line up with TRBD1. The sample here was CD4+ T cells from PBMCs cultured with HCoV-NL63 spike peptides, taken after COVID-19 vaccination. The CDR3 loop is CASRTGVNTEAFF. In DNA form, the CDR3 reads TGTGCCAGCAGAACAGGGGTGAACACTGAAGCTTTCTTT.